A single sample gave rise to the 17 T cell receptor beta chains below, sequenced in a study of control samples from healthy donors and cancer patients. Sequencing used immunoSEQ multiplex PCR; TCRdb keeps in-frame clones, though not all of them. Altogether tens of thousands of clones are present, roughly 84% being singletons, with the ten largest covering 30% to 40%. Sequenced input: PBMCs. The receptors shown here come from a man aged 70-80 years with lung cancer.

The V call is TRBV9, the J call TRBJ1-2; no clear D. Germline-derived CDR1 and CDR2 are SGDLS and YYNGEE. The length of the CDR3 is 12 residues. With 4 bases removed from V and 8 bases from J, the gap between germline ends came to 12 bases. The CDR3 sequence: CASSIQAGGYTF. The CDR3 bases are TGTGCCAGCAGCATCCAGGCGGGGGGCTACACCTTC.

This sequence joins TRBV4-2 and TRBJ2-3; perhaps TRBD2 as D (6 bases). V dropped 4 bases and J dropped 6 bases, with 23 bases sitting between them. Germline CDR1 and CDR2: LGHNA and YNFKEQ. The CDR3 consists of 17 residues. The DNA for the CDR3 is TGTGCCAGCAGCCCAAACCCCGGGGGTATTCTGGGGGATACGCAGTATTTT. Protein: CASSPNPGGILGDTQYF.

The DNA for the CDR3 is TGTGCCAGCAGCTTAACGAGGCCAGGAGGTGACACTGAAGCTTTCTTT. This encodes CASSLTRPGGDTEAFF. V and J are TRBV7-3 and TRBJ1-1; no clear D gene. In germline, CDR1 is SGHTA, CDR2 FQGTGA. This CDR3 has 16 residues. Trimming pared 0 bases from V and 3 bases from J, leaving 14 bases between. Full variable domain (remainder filled in from reference TRBV7-3 and TRBJ1-1): GAGVSQTPSNKVTEKGKYVELRCDPISGHTALYWYRQSLGQGPEFLIYFQGTGAADDSGLPNDRFFAVRPEGSVSTLKIQRTERGDSAVYLCASSLTRPGGDTEAFFGQGTRLTVV.

V gene TRBV7-6 combines with J gene TRBJ2-3; D uncertain. In germline, CDR1 is SGHVS, CDR2 FNYEAQ. V lost 2 bases, J lost 0 bases, and 12 bases lay in between. This CDR3 has 16 residues. In DNA form, the CDR3 reads TGTGCCAGCAGCTTAAATGTCGGCTATAGCACAGATACGCAGTATTTT. This codes for CASSLNVGYSTDTQYF. Full variable domain (outside the CDR3, taken from reference TRBV7-6 and TRBJ2-3): GAGVSQSPRYKVTKRGQDVALRCDPISGHVSLYWYRQALGQGPEFLTYFNYEAQQDKSGLPNDRFSAERPEGSISTLTIQRTEQRDSAMYRCASSLNVGYSTDTQYFGPGTRLTVL.

The genes are TRBV19 and TRBJ1-5; D remains ambiguous. The CDR3 is made up of 15 amino acids. The germline V and J ends were trimmed by 5 bases and 1 base, with 12 bases remaining between them. Per germline, CDR1 LNHDA and CDR2 SQIVND (reference sequence). The CDR3 protein is CASSRPERSNQPQHF. The DNA of the CDR3 is TGTGCCAGTAGTCGTCCAGAGAGAAGCAATCAGCCCCAGCATTTT.

The sample holds a few counts of this clone. Other DNA variants within this sample encode the same CDR3. The V call is TRBV9, the J call TRBJ1-2; D remains ambiguous. The CDR3 loop spans 10 amino acids. CDR1 is SGDLS and CDR2 is YYNGEE in the germline V gene. The V gene lost 3 bases and the J gene lost 5 bases, with 2 bases spanning the gap. CDR3 protein: CASSGYGYTF. In DNA form, the CDR3 reads TGTGCCAGCAGCGGATATGGCTACACCTTC.

The chain joins TRBV24-1 to TRBJ2-4; D not resolved. Matching the DNA end better, TRBJ2-5 makes the J call doubtful. The CDR3 has 12 amino acids. Per the germline V gene, CDR1 is KGHDR and CDR2 is SFDVKD. In DNA, the CDR3 is TGTGCCACCAGTGATTTTGCCGGGACCCAGTACTTC. It specifies CATSDFAGTQYF.

V is TRBV5-1 and J is TRBJ1-2; D is undetermined. The V end lost 0 bases, the J end lost 8 bases, and 11 bases lay between the germline ends. Germline values: CDR1 SGHRS, CDR2 YFSETQ. The CDR3 contains 13 residues. Here the CDR3 DNA reads TGCGCCAGCAGCTTGGTGGGGTTTGAGGGCTACACCTTC. Its translation: CASSLVGFEGYTF.

The chain has TRBV7-8 and TRBJ1-2, with D uncertain. CDR1 and CDR2 (germline): SGHVS, FQNEAQ. CDR3 length: 15 amino acids. Trimming shortened V by 5 bases and J by 6 bases, and 19 bases separated the two germline ends. The CDR3 nucleotides read TGTGCCAGCAGCCAAAATGGCCGAGTTAAGGATGGCTACACCTTC. As protein: CASSQNGRVKDGYTF. Using reference TRBV7-8 and TRBJ1-2 for the parts outside the CDR3, the full variable domain is GAGVSQSPRYKVAKRGQDVALRCDPISGHVSLFWYQQALGQGPEFLTYFQNEAQLDKSGLPSDRFFAERPEGSVSTLKIQRTQQEDSAVYLCASSQNGRVKDGYTFGSGTRLTVV.

CDR3 amino acids: CASSSSDRGSNQPQHF. The DNA for the CDR3 is TGTGCCAGCAGTTCCTCGGACCGGGGGAGCAATCAGCCCCAGCATTTT. This chain links TRBV27 with TRBJ1-5; weak D call: TRBD1 (5 bases). Germline V gene data show CDR1 as MNHEY and CDR2 as SMNVEV (reference sequence). The V gene lost 4 bases and the J gene lost 1 base, with 14 bases spanning the gap. The CDR3 is 16 amino acids.

J is TRBJ2-1 and V is TRBV27; D might be TRBD1 (5 bases). Trimming took off 2 bases at V and 3 bases at J, with 11 bases between the two ends. The CDR3 has 15 amino acids. Germline V gene lookup returns CDR1 MNHEY and CDR2 SMNVEV (reference sequence). The CDR3 loop reads CASSLQGPVYNEQFF. CDR3 coding DNA: TGTGCCAGCAGTTTACAGGGCCCAGTCTACAATGAGCAGTTCTTC.

This chain joins TRBV27 and TRBJ2-7; D not resolved. Germline V gene sequence: CDR1 MNHEY, CDR2 SMNVEV (reference sequence). The V gene lost 5 bases and the J gene lost 6 bases, with 14 bases spanning the gap. This CDR3 is built from 13 residues. The DNA of the CDR3 is TGTGCCAGCAGTACCCGGGCCCTCGGCGAGCAGTACTTC. Protein sequence: CASSTRALGEQYF.

This clone was seen a single time. This chain joins TRBV27 and TRBJ2-2; D uncertain. The CDR3 covers 17 residues. Germline CDR1 is MNHEY and CDR2 is SMNVEV (reference sequence). V dropped 2 bases and J dropped 0 bases, with 13 bases sitting between them. The CDR3 nucleotides read TGTGCCAGCAGTTTAAACCCCAGGTTCGCGAACACCGGGGAGCTGTTTTTT. Translation gives CASSLNPRFANTGELFF.

The chain employs TRBV19 and TRBJ1-6; D ambiguous. V lost 1 base to trimming and J lost 0 bases, with 10 bases between them. Germline loops: CDR1 LNHDA, CDR2 SQIVND (reference sequence). The CDR3 has 17 amino acids. CDR3 sequence (DNA): TGTGCCAGTAGTATAGCCAAGTTTGGCTCCTATAATTCACCCCTCCACTTT. Protein sequence: CASSIAKFGSYNSPLHF.

The chain links TRBV12-5 to TRBJ1-2; D is ambiguous. Trimming took 7 bases from V and 8 from J, leaving 20 bases between them. CDR1 LGHNT and CDR2 FRNRAP come from the germline V gene. The CDR3 is 14 amino acids. The CDR3 loop is CASALGTGRGGYTF. The CDR3, as DNA: TGTGCTAGTGCCTTGGGTACGGGTCGCGGGGGCTACACCTTC.

J is TRBJ2-1 and V is TRBV10-2; D not certain. The CDR3 spans 15 residues. With 3 bases removed from V and 0 bases from J, the gap between germline ends came to 9 bases. The germline V gene encodes CDR1 WSHSY and CDR2 SAAADI. Here the CDR3 reads CASSDWVDSYNEQFF. Written as DNA, the CDR3 is TGCGCCAGCAGTGATTGGGTAGACTCCTACAATGAGCAGTTCTTC.

V and J are TRBV6-5 and TRBJ2-7, with 10 bases that match TRBD2. The V gene's germline CDR1 is MNHEY and CDR2 SVGAGI. V lost 5 bases, J lost 5 bases, and 6 bases stayed unmatched. This CDR3 has 14 residues. The CDR3 loop is CASSHRTSGHEQYF. CDR3 nucleotide sequence: TGTGCCAGCAGTCACCGGACTAGCGGTCACGAGCAGTACTTC.